Listed here are 28 T cell receptor beta chains from one sample, sequenced in a study of CD8+CD57+ T cells in acquired aplastic anemia. Investigators profiled TCR beta VDJ and CDR3 from genomic DNA template. TCRdb fed the reads into MiXCR, producing one record per CDR3 protein. The sample consists of under 350,000 distinct CDR3 sequences, around three fifths of them appearing once. Material: sorted CD4+, CD8+, or CD8+CD57+ T cells (not recorded which) from PBMCs. The origin of the receptors is a human donor with severe aplastic anemia or a healthy control (not recorded which).

This clonotype was seen ten or more times. The chain combines TRBV7-2 with TRBJ2-2; TRBD2 aligns across 11 bases. The CDR3 is made up of 16 amino acids. Germline trimming cut 6 bases from V and 6 bases from J; bases unmatched to any gene: 9. CDR1 and CDR2 from the germline V gene are SGHTA and FQGNSA. CDR3 coding DNA: TGTGCCAGCAGGCTCCCTAGCGGGGGGCCCCCCGGGGAGCTGTTTTTT. It specifies CASRLPSGGPPGELFF.

This sequence joins TRBV15 and TRBJ1-6; D might be TRBD1 (5 bases). V lost 0 bases, J lost 6 bases, and 12 bases lay in between. The CDR3 consists of 16 residues. The germline CDR1 and CDR2 sequences are LNHNV and YYDKDF (reference sequence). Here the CDR3 DNA reads TGTGCCACCAGCAGAGATTTCGGGGGGACTAATTCACCCCTCCACTTT. This gives the protein CATSRDFGGTNSPLHF.

This clonotype was observed many times. A much larger clone sits a single nucleotide away, making a read error possible. This CDR3 reads CATSGSGGPNTDTQYF. The CDR3 coding sequence is TGTGCCACCAGTGGTTCGGGGGGCCCTAACACAGATACGCAGTATTTT. The chain carries TRBV24-1 and TRBJ2-3; perhaps TRBD2 as D (7 bases). V dropped 5 bases and J dropped 2 bases, with 16 bases sitting between them. The length of the CDR3 is 16 residues. Per germline, CDR1 KGHDR and CDR2 SFDVKD.

The V gene is TRBV6-4, the J gene TRBJ2-3, with 10 bases matching TRBD2. Trimming took 6 bases from V and 4 from J; bases not matched to a gene: 7. CDR3 length: 15 amino acids. Germline CDR1 reads MRHNA; CDR2 reads SNTAGT. This chain's CDR3 is CASSPTSGSADTQYF. The CDR3 region has the DNA TGTGCCAGCAGCCCGACTAGCGGGTCGGCAGATACGCAGTATTTT.

V is TRBV2 and J is TRBJ2-1; TRBD2 is a possible D gene (6 bases). The CDR3 is 15 residues long. V lost 6 bases and J lost 1, with 13 bases in between. The germline CDR1 and CDR2 sequences are SNHLY and FYNNEI. CDR3 DNA sequence: TGTGCCAGCAGCGCCGGGGGTAAATCCTACAATGAGCAGTTCTTC. It translates to CASSAGGKSYNEQFF.

This clonotype was picked up many times. V is TRBV7-3 and J is TRBJ1-1, with a weak D call TRBD1 (6 bases). CDR1 is SGHTA, CDR2 FQGTGA, per germline. V gave up 5 bases and J gave up 5 bases, with 12 bases separating them. This CDR3 contains 13 residues. Written as DNA, the CDR3 is TGTGCCAGCAGCCCCGGGACACCGACTGAAGCTTTCTTT. Protein product: CASSPGTPTEAFF.

The chain links TRBV20-1 to TRBJ1-6; D unclear. Trimming took 3 bases from V and 7 from J, leaving 13 bases between them. The CDR3 is 14 residues long. Germline-derived CDR1 and CDR2 are DFQATT and SNEGSKA (reference sequence). The CDR3 loop is CSARPQAGNSPLHF. The CDR3 nucleotides read TGCAGTGCTAGGCCTCAGGCAGGCAATTCACCCCTCCACTTT.

This clonotype was seen at least ten times. CDR3 in amino acids: CASSLERSAGELFF. Written as DNA, the CDR3 is TGTGCCAGCAGCTTAGAACGTTCTGCCGGGGAGCTGTTTTTT. The rearrangement links TRBV7-9 to TRBJ2-2; D not certain. V lost 1 base and J lost 6, with 9 bases in between. In germline, CDR1 is SEHNR, CDR2 FQNEAQ (reference sequence). The CDR3 length is 14 residues.

This clonotype was seen only once. Relative to the germline gene, one junction end is altered; a read error may explain this. The rearrangement uses TRBV5-1 and TRBJ1-1; D gene ambiguous. CDR1 is SGHRS and CDR2 is YFSETQ in the germline V gene. This CDR3 is built from 14 residues. Here the CDR3 reads CASSLSGWNTEAFF. Here the CDR3 DNA reads TGTGCCAGCAGCTTGTCGGGGTGGAACACTGAAGCTTTCTTT.

This clonotype appeared many times. The V gene is TRBV20-1, the J gene TRBJ2-1; a possible D gene is TRBD2 (6 bases). The CDR3 extends over 12 amino acids. Trimming left V 7 bases short and J 2 bases short, with 9 bases between. Germline V gene data show CDR1 as DFQATT and CDR2 as SNEGSKA (reference sequence). CDR3 region: CSGAGPYNEQFF. Here the CDR3 DNA reads TGCAGTGGGGCGGGGCCCTACAATGAGCAGTTCTTC.

This chain joins TRBV9 and TRBJ2-6; tentative D call: TRBD1 (5 bases). This CDR3 spans 15 amino acids. V shed 4 bases and J shed 2 bases, with 10 bases lying between them. Germline CDR1 is SGDLS and CDR2 is YYNGEE. The CDR3 reads CASSHATAGANVLTF. The CDR3 bases are TGTGCCAGCAGCCACGCGACAGCTGGGGCCAACGTCCTGACTTTC.

Worth noting for this clonotype: One end of the junction is discordant with germline, which a read error may explain. The V call is TRBV7-7, the J call TRBJ2-7; 11 bases map to TRBD1. This CDR3 is 14 amino acids long. Germline-derived CDR1 and CDR2 are SSHAT and FNYEAQ (reference sequence). The CDR3 loop is CASSPDRGRDEQYF. DNA of the CDR3: TGTGCTAGCAGCCCGGACAGGGGGCGCGACGAGCAGTACTTC.

The chain uses TRBV20-1 and TRBJ2-7; a possible D gene is TRBD1 (5 bases). CDR1 and CDR2 (germline): DFQATT, SNEGSKA (reference sequence). The CDR3 consists of 16 residues. V was shortened by 0 bases and J by 3 bases, with 18 bases between the two germline ends. The CDR3 here is CSARDKEGDLGYEQYF. The DNA for the CDR3 is TGCAGTGCTAGAGATAAGGAAGGGGATCTAGGCTACGAGCAGTACTTC.

The CDR3 sequence is CASSERWGDSTDTQYF. DNA for the CDR3: TGTGCCAGCAGCGAGAGGTGGGGGGACTCCACAGATACGCAGTATTTT. The chain uses TRBV9 and TRBJ2-3; maybe TRBD2 (6 bases). Per germline, CDR1 SGDLS and CDR2 YYNGEE. The germline V and J ends were trimmed by 3 bases and 2 bases, with 16 bases remaining between them. The CDR3 has 16 residues.

The J gene is TRBJ1-1, the V gene TRBV7-8; D is unclear. The CDR3 has 15 amino acids. CDR1 SGHVS and CDR2 FQNEAQ come from the germline V gene. The V and J ends lost 5 bases and 1 base respectively, with 14 bases between them. CDR3 nucleotide sequence: TGTGCCAGCAGCCCCCCGGGATACGGGAACACTGAAGCTTTCTTT. It translates to CASSPPGYGNTEAFF.

This clonotype was counted many times. V is TRBV6-6 and J is TRBJ1-2; D is unclear. The CDR3 consists of 14 residues. Trimming left V 0 bases short and J 4 bases short, with 9 bases between. Germline V gene sequence: CDR1 MNHNY, CDR2 SVGAGI (reference sequence). CDR3 DNA: TGTGCCAGCAGTTACTCGAAAGGTCGCTATGGCTACACCTTC. It encodes CASSYSKGRYGYTF.

The CDR3 nucleotides are TGTGCCAGTAGTATTAGGCAGCTGAACACTGAAGCTTTCTTT. This sequence encodes CASSIRQLNTEAFF. The chain couples TRBV19 to TRBJ1-1; no definite D call. Germline V gene data show CDR1 as LNHDA and CDR2 as SQIVND (reference sequence). V was pared by 3 bases and J by 0 bases, with 8 bases between. The CDR3 extends over 14 amino acids.

The CDR3 DNA reads as TGTGCCAGCAGCTCAGGGAAGGGCGGGGAGCTGTTTTTT. Protein sequence: CASSSGKGGELFF. The chain recombines TRBV7-3 with TRBJ2-2, with D tentatively TRBD1 (5 bases). V dropped 4 bases and J dropped 7 bases, with 10 bases sitting between them. Germline V gene lookup returns CDR1 SGHTA and CDR2 FQGTGA. The CDR3 is made up of 13 amino acids.

J is TRBJ2-3 and V is TRBV7-9; D might be TRBD2 (6 bases). The V and J ends lost 4 bases and 5 bases respectively, with 16 bases between them. Per germline, CDR1 SEHNR and CDR2 FQNEAQ (reference sequence). This CDR3 comprises 15 residues. This CDR3 is CASSSRGRSQDTQYF. As DNA, the CDR3 is TGTGCCAGCAGCTCCCGGGGGAGGAGTCAAGATACGCAGTATTTT.

V and J are TRBV9 and TRBJ2-5; either TRBD1 or TRBD2 may fit D (5 bases each). CDR1 is SGDLS, CDR2 YYNGEE, per germline. The germline V and J ends were trimmed by 0 bases and 1 base, with 10 bases remaining between them. CDR3 size: 15 residues. DNA for the CDR3: TGTGCCAGCAGCGTAGGAGGGGCGTTCCAAGAGACCCAGTACTTC. Translated: CASSVGGAFQETQYF.

J is TRBJ2-7 and V is TRBV11-2; 8 nucleotides line up with TRBD1. The CDR3 consists of 14 residues. The germline gives CDR1 SGHAT, CDR2 FQNNGV. V shed 5 bases, J shed 3 bases, and the junction held 6 bases outside the gene matches. CDR3 sequence reads: CASSKTGANYEQYF. The CDR3 DNA sequence: TGTGCCAGCAGCAAGACAGGGGCTAACTACGAGCAGTACTTC.

This clonotype was seen repeatedly, ten times or more. V is TRBV10-3 and J is TRBJ1-1, with 8 bases matching TRBD1. Germline V gene data show CDR1 as ENHRY and CDR2 as SYGVKD. CDR3 length equals 14 residues. With V trimmed by 6 bases and J by 5 bases, 8 bases remained unmatched. The CDR3 sequence: CAISRQGLETEAFF. CDR3 coding DNA: TGTGCCATCAGCCGACAGGGGCTAGAGACTGAAGCTTTCTTT.

The table lists this clonotype with many counts. The CDR3 protein is CASSFPGTGLFF. CDR3 sequence (DNA): TGTGCCAGCAGTTTCCCCGGGACAGGGTTGTTCTTC. This sequence joins TRBV12-3 or TRBV12-4 and TRBJ2-1; TRBD1 matches at 9 bases. With 3 bases clipped from V and 15 bases from J, the junction kept 6 bases outside the gene matches. The CDR3 extends over 12 amino acids.

This clonotype has a count of ten or more. The chain joins TRBV12-3 or TRBV12-4 to TRBJ2-1; TRBD1 aligns across 10 bases. Germline trimming cut 4 bases from V and 4 bases from J; bases unmatched to any gene: 4. CDR3 length: 15 amino acids. CDR3 DNA sequence: TGTGCCAGCAGTTGGCGGACAGGGGGGTACAATGAGCAGTTCTTC. Its protein is CASSWRTGGYNEQFF.

The chain is built from TRBV7-9 and TRBJ2-3, with 7 bases lining up with TRBD2. The length of the CDR3 is 15 residues. Germline CDR1 and CDR2: SEHNR and FQNEAQ (reference sequence). Unmatched junction bases numbered 5, after V lost 5 bases and J lost 0 bases. CDR3 nucleotides: TGTGCCAGCAGCGCCCCTAGCGGTAGCACAGATACGCAGTATTTT. Its translation: CASSAPSGSTDTQYF.

The chain links TRBV18 to TRBJ2-7, with D possibly being TRBD2 (6 bases). This CDR3 comprises 16 residues. The V and J ends lost 5 bases and 5 bases respectively, with 22 bases between them. Germline CDR1 and CDR2: KGHSH and LQKENI. As DNA, the CDR3 is TGTGCCAGCTCATTACCGACGGCGGGGATGTTCCACGAGCAGTACTTC. This codes for CASSLPTAGMFHEQYF. The full variable domain, rest sourced from reference TRBV18 and TRBJ2-7, is NAGVMQNPRHLVRRRGQEARLRCSPMKGHSHVYWYRQLPEEGLKFMVYLQKENIIDESGMPKERFSAEFPKEGPSILRIQQVVRGDSAAYFCASSLPTAGMFHEQYFGPGTRLTVT.

This clonotype was detected ten times or more. This chain joins TRBV9 and TRBJ2-3; D uncertain. Germline V gene lookup returns CDR1 SGDLS and CDR2 YYNGEE. Deletions cut 2 bases from V and 1 base from J, with 11 bases between. This CDR3 contains 15 residues. CDR3 sequence (DNA): TGTGCCAGCAGCGTTAGCCCACGAGGCACAGATACGCAGTATTTT. Residues: CASSVSPRGTDTQYF. The full variable domain, rest sourced from reference TRBV9 and TRBJ2-3, is DSGVTQTPKHLITATGQRVTLRCSPRSGDLSVYWYQQSLDQGLQFLIQYYNGEERAKGNILERFSAQQFPDLHSELNLSSLELGDSALYFCASSVSPRGTDTQYFGPGTRLTVL.

This clonotype was observed a few times. A read error may produce the germline difference seen at one junction end. The rearrangement links TRBV5-1 to TRBJ1-6, with unresolved D. CDR3 length equals 11 residues. Germline-derived CDR1 and CDR2 are SGHRS and YFSETQ. The CDR3 sequence: CASSVFSPLHF. CDR3 coding DNA: TGTGCCAGCAGCGTCTTCTCACCCCTCCACTTT.